This record looks at one TCR beta chain sequence and its context. This sample is part of a study of patients and donors after allogeneic stem cell transplantation. TCRdb re-called the RT-PCR reads with MiXCR, one entry per CDR3 protein. The table records some 200,000 distinct CDR3 sequences, 41% of them present only once. Trimming took off 7 bases at V and 2 bases at J, with 27 bases between the two ends. The CDR3 length is 19 residues. The rearrangement uses TRBV12-3 or TRBV12-4 and TRBJ2-1; TRBD2 is a possible D gene (6 bases). The sequenced sample consisted of blood, either unsorted or a sorted T cell fraction (not recorded which). This sequence originates from a human donor who was either an allogeneic HSCT recipient or a stem cell or donor lymphocyte infusion donor (not recorded which). It is not recorded whose cells these are; they may come from a transplant donor. CDR3 residues: CASNNFRDFSFSTYNEQFF. The CDR3 nucleotides read TGTGCCAGCAATAATTTCCGGGACTTCTCGTTCTCAACCTACAATGAGCAGTTCTTC.